The 5 T cell receptor beta chains below all came from one sample that was sequenced in a study of T cells in Graves' hyperthyroidism and ophthalmopathy. Regions amplified from RNA transcripts were the TCR beta CDR3 regions. The TCR CDR3 first-round RT-PCR relied on the HTBI primer set. Via MiXCR, TCRdb re-called the multiplex PCR reads, giving one row per CDR3 protein. The table includes 300,000 to 400,000 distinct CDR3 sequences, over 15% detected once. Material for sequencing was blood. These receptor sequences come from a woman aged 50 to 60 with Graves' hyperthyroidism.

The chain carries TRBV15 and TRBJ1-1, with D uncertain. The germline V gene encodes CDR1 LNHNV and CDR2 YYDKDF (reference sequence). The CDR3 length is 13 residues. Trimming took off 3 bases at V and 1 base at J, with 6 bases between the two ends. The CDR3 region has the DNA TGTGCCACCAGCAGGGTAGGGAACACTGAAGCTTTCTTT. The encoded protein is CATSRVGNTEAFF.

The sample holds a few counts of this clonotype. J is TRBJ2-1 and V is TRBV7-9; 9 positions agree with TRBD1. CDR3 length: 16 residues. With 4 bases clipped from V and 0 bases from J, the junction kept 4 bases outside the gene matches. CDR1 is SEHNR and CDR2 is FQNEAQ in the germline V gene (reference sequence). The CDR3 loop is CASSSGTGSSYNEQFF. The CDR3 coding sequence is TGTGCCAGCAGCTCTGGGACAGGGAGCTCCTACAATGAGCAGTTCTTC.

The chain has TRBV9 and TRBJ2-3; D call uncertain. Germline V lookup: CDR1 SGDLS, CDR2 YYNGEE. V lost 4 bases, J lost 3 bases, and 9 bases lay in between. The CDR3 is 13 amino acids. The CDR3 sequence is CASSRTQTDTQYF. The DNA of the CDR3 is TGTGCCAGCAGCCGCACCCAAACAGATACGCAGTATTTT.

This clonotype was observed a few times. The V gene is TRBV6-1, the J gene TRBJ1-5, with 9 nucleotides matching TRBD1. Per germline, CDR1 MNHNS and CDR2 SASEGT. J gave up 5 bases and V 6 bases, and 5 bases lay outside the gene matches. The CDR3 spans 14 residues. CDR3 protein: CASRPDRGDQPQHF. Written as DNA, the CDR3 is TGTGCCAGCAGGCCCGACAGGGGGGATCAGCCCCAGCATTTT.

This rearrangement joins TRBV20-1 to TRBJ2-3; 9 nucleotides agree with TRBD1. This CDR3 is 14 amino acids long. The germline V gene encodes CDR1 DFQATT and CDR2 SNEGSKA (reference sequence). V was pared by 4 bases and J by 2 bases, with 4 bases of the junction left unmatched. The CDR3 loop is CSAIGQGLTDTQYF. DNA for the CDR3: TGCAGTGCTATAGGACAGGGGCTCACAGATACGCAGTATTTT.